Below are 15 T cell receptor beta chains sequenced from a single sample in a study of regulatory T cells in long-lasting Graves disease. Building of the TCR beta libraries involved iRepertoire HTBI primers and Arm-PCR of CDR3 regions. In TCRdb, the multiplex PCR reads were re-called with MiXCR into one record per CDR3 protein. The sample has hundreds of thousands of distinct CDR3 sequences, about 12% seen once; the top ten hold approximately 9%. Time point described: newly diagnosed GD, antithyroid drugs for less than 3 months. PBMC RNA was the source of the TCR library. The sample also formed part of further work on T cells in Graves' hyperthyroidism and ophthalmopathy.

The material sequenced was peripheral blood mononuclear cells (PBMCs), taken at new diagnosis, from a patient treated with antithyroid drugs. These TCRs come from a woman aged 25 to 39 with Graves disease.

This clonotype has more than one count but fewer than ten. This rearrangement joins TRBV4-1 to TRBJ1-2, with D tentatively TRBD1 (5 bases). The CDR3 consists of 14 residues. Deletions cut 4 bases from V and 2 bases from J, with 11 bases between. The germline V gene encodes CDR1 MGHRA and CDR2 YSYEKL. This CDR3 is CASSRQTENYGYTF. The CDR3 coding sequence is TGCGCCAGCAGCCGCCAGACAGAAAACTATGGCTACACCTTC.

This chain links TRBV9 with TRBJ2-5; 10 nucleotides align to TRBD1. The germline V gene encodes CDR1 SGDLS and CDR2 YYNGEE. The CDR3 sequence is 15 residues long. V gave up 2 bases and J gave up 5 bases; unmatched junction bases: 6. The CDR3 bases are TGTGCCAGCAGCGTGGGGACAGGGGCCTCGGAGACCCAGTACTTC. Translating gives CASSVGTGASETQYF.

J is TRBJ2-3 and V is TRBV4-1; D unresolved. Trimming removed 4 bases from V and 5 bases from J, with 10 bases in between. CDR1 MGHRA and CDR2 YSYEKL come from the germline V gene. The CDR3 length is 13 residues. The CDR3 DNA reads TGCGCCAGCAGCCTCGGACGGGTAGATACGCAGTATTTT. Translating gives CASSLGRVDTQYF.

This clonotype was found a few times. The rearrangement links TRBV5-4 to TRBJ1-1; D gene uncertain. Germline V gene lookup returns CDR1 SGHNT and CDR2 YYREEE (reference sequence). V was trimmed by 4 bases and J by 8 bases, leaving 12 bases between them. The CDR3 length is 12 residues. This CDR3 is CASSLGPFEAFF. The CDR3 bases are TGTGCCAGCAGCCTAGGACCCTTCGAAGCTTTCTTT.

This clonotype was recorded at least ten times. The chain couples TRBV28 to TRBJ1-2; D is ambiguous. CDR1 MDHEN and CDR2 SYDVKM come from the germline V gene. Trimming shortened V by 3 bases and J by 4 bases, and 9 bases separated the two germline ends. The length of the CDR3 is 13 residues. For the CDR3, the DNA is TGTGCCAGCAGTTTTTCGGCGGGCTATGGCTACACCTTC. Translating gives CASSFSAGYGYTF.

This clonotype was observed many times. The chain links TRBV4-1 to TRBJ2-7; 9 nucleotides agree with TRBD2. Germline CDR1 and CDR2: MGHRA and YSYEKL. The CDR3 sequence is 17 residues long. V trimming: 0 bases; J trimming: 0 bases; junction bases outside the gene matches: 6. Here the CDR3 DNA reads TGCGCCAGCAGCCAAGATCGGGGGACTAGCAACTCCTACGAGCAGTACTTC. Its protein product is CASSQDRGTSNSYEQYF.

This clonotype came up many times. The rearrangement joins TRBV6-5 to TRBJ2-7; 7 positions match TRBD1. V lost 2 bases to trimming and J lost 3 bases; unmatched junction nucleotides: 13. The CDR3 spans 17 residues. Germline-derived CDR1 and CDR2 are MNHEY and SVGAGI. The CDR3 loop is CASSYRVRDRSIYEQYF. As DNA, the CDR3 is TGTGCCAGCAGTTACCGAGTAAGGGACAGAAGCATCTACGAGCAGTACTTC.

This clonotype came up many times. This chain uses TRBV2 with TRBJ2-5, with TRBD1 identical over 9 bases. Trimming took 10 bases from V and 3 from J; bases not matched to a gene: 12. This CDR3 comprises 15 residues. CDR1 is SNHLY and CDR2 is FYNNEI in the germline V gene. The CDR3, as DNA: TGTGCCATCCCCTGGGGACAGGGTAAAGAAGAGACCCAGTACTTC. Translated, it gives CAIPWGQGKEETQYF.

This clonotype was counted a few times. The rearrangement links TRBV6-2 or TRBV6-3 to TRBJ2-2, with D unclear. This CDR3 has 13 amino acids. Trimming took off 7 bases at V and 4 bases at J, with 10 bases between the two ends. Germline V CDR1 and CDR2: MNHEY, SVGEGT. The CDR3 protein is CASKVKVTGELFF. Written as DNA, the CDR3 is TGTGCCAGCAAAGTGAAGGTCACCGGGGAGCTGTTTTTT.

The V and J genes are TRBV19 and TRBJ1-4; possibly TRBD1 for D (5 bases). CDR1 is LNHDA and CDR2 is SQIVND in the germline V gene (reference sequence). CDR3 size: 18 residues. The V gene lost 7 bases and the J gene lost 0 bases, with 21 bases spanning the gap. In nucleotides, the CDR3 is TGTGCCAGTACCAACCCCGCGGGGGGACCTGCAACTAATGAAAAACTGTTTTTT. Protein sequence: CASTNPAGGPATNEKLFF.

Note on this clonotype: This probably arose from a read error, given a far larger clone one base away. V and J are TRBV2 and TRBJ2-1, with a tentative D call TRBD2 (6 bases). The CDR3 has 11 amino acids. V lost 4 bases and J lost 9, with 7 bases in between. Germline assignment: CDR1 SNHLY and CDR2 FYNNEI. The CDR3 DNA reads TGTGCCAGCAGTGCGGGGGTTGAGCAGTTCTTC. Protein: CASSAGVEQFF.

This clonotype occurred many times. The chain carries TRBV18 and TRBJ1-2; 8 bases map to TRBD1. V lost 3 bases and J lost 8; bases outside the gene matches: 8. The germline V gene has CDR1 KGHSH and CDR2 LQKENI. The CDR3 runs to 14 residues. In DNA form, the CDR3 reads TGTGCCAGCTCACCGGGGACAGGTGACTTCGGCTACACCTTC. It translates to CASSPGTGDFGYTF.

The chain carries TRBV20-1 and TRBJ1-2; TRBD1 aligns across 8 bases. This CDR3 comprises 13 residues. Germline trimming cut 8 bases from V and 6 bases from J; bases unmatched to any gene: 11. Per the germline V gene, CDR1 is DFQATT and CDR2 is SNEGSKA (reference sequence). The CDR3 sequence is CSSRGRGSDGYTF. CDR3 sequence (DNA): TGCAGTTCCAGGGGGCGCGGATCCGATGGCTACACCTTC.

This clonotype showed up many times. This chain uses TRBV7-9 with TRBJ2-3; 9 bases match TRBD2. The J segment lost 4 bases and the V segment lost 2 bases, leaving 10 bases of the junction unmatched. Germline assignment: CDR1 SEHNR and CDR2 FQNEAQ (reference sequence). The CDR3 has 17 amino acids. The CDR3 here is CASSLSVVAGVADTQYF. Written as DNA, the CDR3 is TGTGCCAGCAGCTTATCGGTGGTAGCGGGAGTGGCAGATACGCAGTATTTT.

This clonotype was detected many times. The V call is TRBV27, the J call TRBJ2-1; tentative D call: TRBD2 (6 bases). This CDR3 is built from 15 residues. Germline V gives CDR1 MNHEY, CDR2 SMNVEV (reference sequence). The V end lost 4 bases, the J end lost 11 bases, and 21 bases lay between the germline ends. The CDR3 spells CASSSDSGPYRKQFF. The DNA of the CDR3 is TGTGCCAGCAGTTCCGATAGCGGCCCCTACAGGAAGCAGTTCTTC.